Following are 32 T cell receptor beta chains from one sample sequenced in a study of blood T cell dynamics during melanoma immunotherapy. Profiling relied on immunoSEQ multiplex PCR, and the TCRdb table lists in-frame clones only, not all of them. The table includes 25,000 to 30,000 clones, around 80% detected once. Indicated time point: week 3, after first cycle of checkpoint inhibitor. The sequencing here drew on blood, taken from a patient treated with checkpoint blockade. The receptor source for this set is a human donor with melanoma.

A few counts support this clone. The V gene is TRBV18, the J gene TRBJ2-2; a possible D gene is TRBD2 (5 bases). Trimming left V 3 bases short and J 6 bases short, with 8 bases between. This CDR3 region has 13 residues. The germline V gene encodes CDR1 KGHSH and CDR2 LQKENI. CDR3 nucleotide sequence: TGTGCCAGCTCACCGAGCGGTTCCGGGGAGCTGTTTTTT. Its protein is CASSPSGSGELFF.

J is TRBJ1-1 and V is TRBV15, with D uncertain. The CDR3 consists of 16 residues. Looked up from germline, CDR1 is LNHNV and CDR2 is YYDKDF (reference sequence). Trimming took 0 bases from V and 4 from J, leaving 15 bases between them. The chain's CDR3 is CATSRDPQLRVTEAFF. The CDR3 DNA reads TGTGCCACCAGCAGAGATCCTCAATTACGGGTCACTGAAGCTTTCTTT.

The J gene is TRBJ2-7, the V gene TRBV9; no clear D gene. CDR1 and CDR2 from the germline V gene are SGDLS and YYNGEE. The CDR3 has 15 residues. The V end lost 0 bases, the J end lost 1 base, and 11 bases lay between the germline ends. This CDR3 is CASSVEGSASYEQYF. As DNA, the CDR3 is TGTGCCAGCAGCGTAGAAGGGTCAGCTTCCTACGAGCAGTACTTC.

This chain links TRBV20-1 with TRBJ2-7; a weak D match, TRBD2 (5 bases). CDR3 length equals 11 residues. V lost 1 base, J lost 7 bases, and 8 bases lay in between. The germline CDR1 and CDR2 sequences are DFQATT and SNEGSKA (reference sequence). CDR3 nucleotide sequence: TGCAGTGCTAGAGGGCCGGGGGAGCAGTACTTC. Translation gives CSARGPGEQYF.

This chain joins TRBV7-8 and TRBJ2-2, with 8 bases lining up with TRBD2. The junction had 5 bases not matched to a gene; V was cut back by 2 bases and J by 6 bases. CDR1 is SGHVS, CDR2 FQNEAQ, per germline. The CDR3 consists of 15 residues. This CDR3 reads CASSLRGLESGELFF. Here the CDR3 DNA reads TGTGCCAGCAGCTTAAGGGGACTAGAGTCCGGGGAGCTGTTTTTT.

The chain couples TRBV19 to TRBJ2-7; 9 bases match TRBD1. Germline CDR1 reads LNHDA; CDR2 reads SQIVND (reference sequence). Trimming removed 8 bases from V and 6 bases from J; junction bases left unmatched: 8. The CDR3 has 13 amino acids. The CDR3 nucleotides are TGTGCCAGTTTGGGACAGGGTAATGCCGAGCAGTACTTC. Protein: CASLGQGNAEQYF.

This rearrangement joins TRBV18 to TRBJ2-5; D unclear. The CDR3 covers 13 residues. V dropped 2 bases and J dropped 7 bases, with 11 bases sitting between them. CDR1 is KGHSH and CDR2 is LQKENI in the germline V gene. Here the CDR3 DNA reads TGTGCCAGCTCACCAGCGACGGAAGGGACCCAGTACTTC. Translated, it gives CASSPATEGTQYF.

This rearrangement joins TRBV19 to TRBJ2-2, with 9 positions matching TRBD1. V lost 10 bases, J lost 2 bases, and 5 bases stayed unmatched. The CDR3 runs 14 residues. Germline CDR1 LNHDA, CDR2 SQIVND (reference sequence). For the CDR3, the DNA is TGTGCCACCTCGGACAGGGGAAACACCGGGGAGCTGTTTTTT. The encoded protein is CATSDRGNTGELFF.

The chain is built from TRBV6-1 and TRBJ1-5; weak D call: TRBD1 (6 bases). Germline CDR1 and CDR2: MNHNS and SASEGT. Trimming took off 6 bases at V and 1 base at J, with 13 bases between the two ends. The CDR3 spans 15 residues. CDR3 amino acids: CASSPTGSSNQPQHF. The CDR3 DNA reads TGTGCCAGCAGCCCCACAGGGAGCAGCAATCAGCCCCAGCATTTT.

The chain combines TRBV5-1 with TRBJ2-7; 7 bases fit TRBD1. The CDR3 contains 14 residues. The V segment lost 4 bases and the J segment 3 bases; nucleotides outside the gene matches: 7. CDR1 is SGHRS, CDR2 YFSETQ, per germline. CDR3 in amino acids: CASSSAGTVYEQYF. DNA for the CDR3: TGCGCCAGCAGCAGCGCCGGGACAGTCTACGAGCAGTACTTC.

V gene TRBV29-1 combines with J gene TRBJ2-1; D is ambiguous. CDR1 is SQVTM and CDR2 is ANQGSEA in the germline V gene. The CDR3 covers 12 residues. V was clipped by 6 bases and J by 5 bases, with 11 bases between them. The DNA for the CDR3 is TGCAGCGTGGGTAGGGTCCACAATGAGCAGTTCTTC. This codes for CSVGRVHNEQFF.

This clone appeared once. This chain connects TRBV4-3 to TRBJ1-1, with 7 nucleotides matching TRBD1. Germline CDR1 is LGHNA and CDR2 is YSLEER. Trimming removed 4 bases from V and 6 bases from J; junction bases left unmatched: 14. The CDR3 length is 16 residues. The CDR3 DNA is TGCGCCAGCAGCCCACAATTAGGGGCAGGGGGTTCTGAAGCTTTCTTT. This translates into CASSPQLGAGGSEAFF.

The CDR3 loop reads CASSQEFNYGYTF. The CDR3 region has the DNA TGTGCCAGCAGCCAGGAATTTAACTATGGCTACACCTTC. V is TRBV5-6 and J is TRBJ1-2; D not certain. Trimming took off 4 bases at V and 1 base at J, with 8 bases between the two ends. Germline-derived CDR1 and CDR2 are SGHDT and YYEEEE. The CDR3 contains 13 residues.

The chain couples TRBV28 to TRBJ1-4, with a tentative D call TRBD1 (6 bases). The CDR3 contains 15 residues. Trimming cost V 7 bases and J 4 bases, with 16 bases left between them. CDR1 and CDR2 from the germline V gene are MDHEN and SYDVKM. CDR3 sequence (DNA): TGTGCCAGCACCCCTCGAACAGGGTTTAATGAAAAACTGTTTTTT. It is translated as CASTPRTGFNEKLFF.

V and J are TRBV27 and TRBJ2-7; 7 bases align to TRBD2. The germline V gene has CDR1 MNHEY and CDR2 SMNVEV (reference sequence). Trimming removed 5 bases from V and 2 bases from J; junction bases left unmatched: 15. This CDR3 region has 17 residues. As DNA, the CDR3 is TGTGCCAGCAGTACCCCGAGAGGGGACTATTTAACCTACGAGCAGTACTTC. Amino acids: CASSTPRGDYLTYEQYF.

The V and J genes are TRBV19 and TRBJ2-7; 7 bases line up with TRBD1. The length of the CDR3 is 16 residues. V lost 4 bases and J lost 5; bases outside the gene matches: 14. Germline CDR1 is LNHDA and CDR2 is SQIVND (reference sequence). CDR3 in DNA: TGTGCCAGTAGTAATCTCGGGACAGTTCTTACGGACGAGCAGTACTTC. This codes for CASSNLGTVLTDEQYF.

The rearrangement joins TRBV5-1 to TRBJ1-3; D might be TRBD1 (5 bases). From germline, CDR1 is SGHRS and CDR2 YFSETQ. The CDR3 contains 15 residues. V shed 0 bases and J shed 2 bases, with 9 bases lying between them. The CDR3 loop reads CASSLDGAPGNTIYF. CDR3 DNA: TGCGCCAGCAGCTTGGACGGGGCTCCTGGAAACACCATATATTTT.

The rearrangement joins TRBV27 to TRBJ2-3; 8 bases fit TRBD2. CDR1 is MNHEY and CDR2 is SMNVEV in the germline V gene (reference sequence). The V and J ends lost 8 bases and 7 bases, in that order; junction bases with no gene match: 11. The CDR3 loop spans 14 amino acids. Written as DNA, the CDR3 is TGTGCCAGCTATATCAGCGGGAGTTCCAATACGCAGTATTTT. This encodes CASYISGSSNTQYF.

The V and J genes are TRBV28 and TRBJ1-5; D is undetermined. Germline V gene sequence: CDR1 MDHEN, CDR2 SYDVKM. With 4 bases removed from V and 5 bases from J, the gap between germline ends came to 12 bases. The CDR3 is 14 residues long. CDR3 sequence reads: CASSYGWRDQPQHF. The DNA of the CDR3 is TGTGCCAGCAGTTACGGGTGGAGGGATCAGCCCCAGCATTTT.

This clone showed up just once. This CDR3 reads CASSPLVGTDTQYF. The DNA for the CDR3 is TGTGCCAGCAGCCCGTTAGTTGGCACAGATACGCAGTATTTT. The rearrangement uses TRBV6-5 and TRBJ2-3, with no clear D. The CDR3 loop spans 14 amino acids. The germline CDR1 and CDR2 sequences are MNHEY and SVGAGI. V dropped 6 bases and J dropped 1 base, with 11 bases sitting between them.

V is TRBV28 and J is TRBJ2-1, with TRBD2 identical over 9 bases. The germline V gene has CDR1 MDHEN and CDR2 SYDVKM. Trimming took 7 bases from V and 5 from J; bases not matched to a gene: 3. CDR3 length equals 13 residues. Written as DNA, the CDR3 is TGTGCCAGCAACGGCGGGAGGGACAATGAGCAGTTCTTC. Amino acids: CASNGGRDNEQFF.

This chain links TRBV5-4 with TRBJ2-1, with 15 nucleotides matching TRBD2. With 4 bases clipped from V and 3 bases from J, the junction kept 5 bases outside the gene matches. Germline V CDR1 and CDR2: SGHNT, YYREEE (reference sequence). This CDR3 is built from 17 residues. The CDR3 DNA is TGTGCCAGCAGCCCCGGACTAGCGGGGGGGTTCTACAATGAGCAGTTCTTC. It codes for CASSPGLAGGFYNEQFF.

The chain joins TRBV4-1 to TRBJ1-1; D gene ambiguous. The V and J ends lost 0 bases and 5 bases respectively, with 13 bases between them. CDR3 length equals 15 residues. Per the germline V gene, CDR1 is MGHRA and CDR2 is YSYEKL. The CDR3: CASSQDFAAGTEAFF. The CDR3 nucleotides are TGCGCCAGCAGCCAAGATTTTGCGGCGGGGACTGAAGCTTTCTTT.

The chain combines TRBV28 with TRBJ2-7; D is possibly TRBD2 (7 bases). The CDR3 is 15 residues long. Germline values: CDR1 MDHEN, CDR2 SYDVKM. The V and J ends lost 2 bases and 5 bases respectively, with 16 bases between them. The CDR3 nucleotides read TGTGCCAGCAGTTTAGTTGGGGAGGGGGTCCACGAGCAGTACTTC. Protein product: CASSLVGEGVHEQYF.

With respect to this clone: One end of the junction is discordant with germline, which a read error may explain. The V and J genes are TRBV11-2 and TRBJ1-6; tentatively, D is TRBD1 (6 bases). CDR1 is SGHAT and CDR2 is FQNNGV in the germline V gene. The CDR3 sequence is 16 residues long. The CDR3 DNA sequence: TGTGCCAGCAGCCGGACCCGGGGGGGCTATAGTTCACCCCTCCACTTT. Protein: CASSRTRGGYSSPLHF.

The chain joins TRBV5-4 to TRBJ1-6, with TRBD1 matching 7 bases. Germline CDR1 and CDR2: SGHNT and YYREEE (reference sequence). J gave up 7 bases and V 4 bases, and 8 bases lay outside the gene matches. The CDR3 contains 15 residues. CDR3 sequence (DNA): TGTGCCAGCAGCCCGCAGCCGGGACAGAATTCACCCCTCCACTTT. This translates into CASSPQPGQNSPLHF.

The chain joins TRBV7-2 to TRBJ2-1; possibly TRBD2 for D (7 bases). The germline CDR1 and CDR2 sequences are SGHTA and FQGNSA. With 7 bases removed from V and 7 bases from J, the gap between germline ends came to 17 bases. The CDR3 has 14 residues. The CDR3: CASNPSGGRNEQFF. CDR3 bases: TGTGCCAGCAACCCCTCGGGGGGCCGGAATGAGCAGTTCTTC.

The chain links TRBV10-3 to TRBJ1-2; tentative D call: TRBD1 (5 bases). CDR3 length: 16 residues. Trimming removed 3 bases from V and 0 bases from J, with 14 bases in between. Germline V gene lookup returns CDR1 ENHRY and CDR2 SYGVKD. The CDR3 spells CAISDPDSPPNYGYTF. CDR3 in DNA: TGTGCCATCAGTGATCCAGACAGTCCCCCTAACTATGGCTACACCTTC.

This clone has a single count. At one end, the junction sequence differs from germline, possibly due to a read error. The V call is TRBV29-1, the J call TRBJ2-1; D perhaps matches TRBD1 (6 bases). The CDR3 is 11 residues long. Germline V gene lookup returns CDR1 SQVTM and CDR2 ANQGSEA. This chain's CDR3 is CSVEVLQGQFF. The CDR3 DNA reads TGCAGCGTAGAAGTGCTACAGGGGCAGTTCTTC.

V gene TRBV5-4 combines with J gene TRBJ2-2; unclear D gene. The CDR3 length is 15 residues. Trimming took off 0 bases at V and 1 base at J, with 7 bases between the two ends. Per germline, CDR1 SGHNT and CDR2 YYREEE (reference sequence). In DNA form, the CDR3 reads TGTGCCAGCAGCTTGGTAGCAGAGAACACCGGGGAGCTGTTTTTT. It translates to CASSLVAENTGELFF. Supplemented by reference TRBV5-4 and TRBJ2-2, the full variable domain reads ETGVTQSPTHLIKTRGQQVTLRCSSQSGHNTVSWYQQALGQGPQFIFQYYREEENGRGNFPPRFSGLQFPNYSSELNVNALELDDSALYLCASSLVAENTGELFFGEGSRLTVL.

The chain's CDR3 is CAISEEVATSGANVLTF. As DNA, the CDR3 is TGTGCCATCAGTGAGGAGGTGGCGACATCTGGGGCCAACGTCCTGACTTTC. The chain joins TRBV10-3 to TRBJ2-6; D is uncertain. Germline loops: CDR1 ENHRY, CDR2 SYGVKD. Trimming pared 2 bases from V and 1 base from J, leaving 12 bases between. The CDR3 covers 17 residues.

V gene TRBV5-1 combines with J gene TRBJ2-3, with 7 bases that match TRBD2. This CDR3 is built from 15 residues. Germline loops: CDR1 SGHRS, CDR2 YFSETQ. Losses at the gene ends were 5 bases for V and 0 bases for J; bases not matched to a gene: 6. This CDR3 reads CASRAGTTSTDTQYF. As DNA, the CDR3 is TGCGCCAGCAGGGCCGGGACTACTAGCACAGATACGCAGTATTTT.